The source of this T cell receptor (beta chain) is a study of blood T cell repertoires in COVID-19 (dated by TCRdb to 2018 to 2020). In terms of the full investigation: Samples from collaborators originated in the United States, Italy and Spain and spanned both the acute and convalescent phases of COVID-19. The material from the prospective study consisted of cDNA or gDNA derived from T cells, B-cell-depleted T cells, or PBMCs. Deeply sampled blood TCRbeta repertoires from subjects exposed to, actively infected with, or recovered from COVID-19 were included in the dataset. A freely available public database, intended as a resource for researchers studying the immune response to SARS-CoV-2, is where the repertoires were released. The samples were drawn from two sources: the first 160 participants of the ongoing ImmuneRACE study, and 1,000 to 1,500 subjects contributed by 6 global collaborators. A de-identified subject ID, COVID-19 status, age in years and sex were almost always included in the sample metadata. Where available, HLA class I and class II types were obtained from metadata supplied by the sample provider rather than from assay-based typing. The investigation overall reported the following: The amount of clinical and demographic metadata varied by source and participant and was provided uncurated.

From the cysteine up to the phenylalanine, the CDR3 has a length of 16 residues. Only the CDR3 DNA is retained, 48 bases long and in frame from the first base. From V the trimming removes 2 bases and from J it removes 6 bases, while the gene matches leave 7 bases of the junction unaccounted for. The germline V gene sets CDR1 to SNHLY and CDR2 to FYNNEI. In the prospective study, participants were 18 to 89 years old, resided in about two dozen geographic areas of the United States, and were enrolled through a virtual design. Cohort assignment in the prospective study relied on participant-reported clinical history from a screening survey and a study questionnaire. ImmuneRACE Cohort 3 recovered participants were defined by two consecutive negative NP/OP PCR tests, healthcare professional clearance, or symptom resolution. In the prospective study, whole blood, serum and a nasopharyngeal or oropharyngeal swab were collected from each participant by mobile phlebotomists. Over a roughly two-month period, participants in the prospective study had the option of providing additional blood draws and questionnaires. Before DNA extraction, blood samples from the prospective study were shipped at room temperature or frozen.

TCRbeta CDR3 regions were amplified from genomic DNA by means of the immunoSEQ Assay, a bias-controlled multiplex PCR. As for how the authors treated the data: The number of nucleated cells in each sample was estimated by amplification of reference gene primers within the assay. To quantify the absolute abundance of each unique TCRbeta CDR3 rearrangement, sequence reads were collapsed and filtered. For each sample, productive Simpson clonality was calculated as the square root of Simpson's diversity index over productive rearrangements. Held by TCRdb, this immuneACCESS table contains in-frame sequences only and omits some clones. Under half of the omission traces to an unresolved V gene where checked; the cause of the rest is unknown. For V, J and clone size, that table is used; D and trimming come from the DNA. In all, the sample holds around 260,000 clones, and approximately 90% of those were seen once. The ten largest account for more than 0.95% of the sample.

For this clone: Its cognate antigen has yet to be identified. There are no base qualities to consult, and no much larger clone falls within one base.

Input material: PBMCs or T cells enriched from blood (not recorded which). This receptor was obtained from a woman aged 30 to 39 who had recovered from COVID-19. Recombination connected TRBV2 to TRBJ2-3; TRBD2 agrees with 11 junctional bases. The base sequence is TGTGCCAGCAGTGAAAGTAGCGGGAGGGCCGTGGATACGCAGTATTTT. This yields the protein CASSESSGRAVDTQYF.